These 15 T cell receptor beta chains were sequenced from one sample in a study of tissue-resident memory T cells in lung cancer. CD103 expression was the sorting criterion for the CD8+ T cells. The libraries for TCR sequencing contained UMIs. TCRdb itself ran the reads through MiXCR, one entry per CDR3 protein. The data show a few hundred distinct CDR3 sequences, about a sixth seen once. The sequenced sample consisted of CD103- CD8+ T cells from lung tumor tissue. The receptor set was obtained from a human donor with treatment-naive lung cancer (subtype not recorded).

By share, this clonotype counts as large. The chain carries TRBV10-3 and TRBJ2-7; 10 nucleotides line up with TRBD1. The V and J ends lost 11 bases and 6 bases, in that order; junction bases with no gene match: 7. CDR3 length: 12 residues. The germline gives CDR1 ENHRY, CDR2 SYGVKD. The chain's CDR3 is CASSGTGVEQYF. The DNA of the CDR3 is TGTGCCTCCTCCGGGACAGGGGTCGAGCAGTACTTC.

The V and J genes are TRBV5-4 and TRBJ2-6; D ambiguous. This CDR3 contains 16 residues. V lost 4 bases to trimming and J lost 0 bases, with 11 bases between them. Germline CDR1 SGHNT, CDR2 YYREEE (reference sequence). The CDR3 bases are TGTGCCAGCAGCCCCTTCGGCGCCTCTGGGGCCAACGTCCTGACTTTC. It specifies CASSPFGASGANVLTF.

This clonotype was detected only once. A far larger clone is one nucleotide away, so this likely arose from a read error. The chain combines TRBV2 with TRBJ2-1; no definite D call. Germline loops: CDR1 SNHLY, CDR2 FYNNEI. The V end lost 4 bases, the J end lost 10 bases, and 17 bases lay between the germline ends. This CDR3 region has 14 residues. DNA for the CDR3: TGTGCCAGCAGTGTCGTGGGCTCGAGCTACGAGCAGTTCTTC. Encoded protein: CASSVVGSSYEQFF.

By its share, this clonotype is medium-sized. V usage is TRBV27 and J usage is TRBJ2-1; weak D call: TRBD1 (6 bases). Germline-derived CDR1 and CDR2 are MNHEY and SMNVEV (reference sequence). The V end lost 3 bases, the J end lost 0 bases, and 9 bases lay between the germline ends. The CDR3 sequence is 15 residues long. The CDR3 bases are TGTGCCAGCAGTTTTTCAGGGGACTCCTACAATGAGCAGTTCTTC. Protein product: CASSFSGDSYNEQFF.

The chain uses TRBV24-1 and TRBJ2-7; 10 nucleotides match TRBD1. Trimming at V came to 4 bases and at J to 3 bases, leaving 5 bases not matched to a gene. CDR3 length: 15 amino acids. Germline V CDR1 and CDR2: KGHDR, SFDVKD. This chain's CDR3 is CATSDIRDRGYEQYF. The CDR3, as DNA: TGTGCCACCAGTGACATCCGGGACAGGGGCTACGAGCAGTACTTC.

Judged by abundance, this clonotype is large. This chain links TRBV27 with TRBJ2-2, with unresolved D. The germline CDR1 and CDR2 sequences are MNHEY and SMNVEV (reference sequence). V was shortened by 6 bases and J by 1 base, with 15 bases between the two germline ends. CDR3 size: 16 residues. The CDR3 spells CASSPTDWGNTGELFF. CDR3 nucleotides: TGTGCCAGCAGCCCGACTGACTGGGGGAACACCGGGGAGCTGTTTTTT.

This clonotype ranks as medium-sized (0.01 to 0.1%). This sequence joins TRBV27 and TRBJ2-1; TRBD1 matches at 7 bases. CDR1 is MNHEY and CDR2 is SMNVEV in the germline V gene (reference sequence). After removal of 5 bases from V and 4 bases from J, the junction contained 8 bases not matched to a gene. The CDR3 has 15 amino acids. CDR3 sequence: CASSPTGDPYNEQFF. CDR3 nucleotides: TGTGCCAGCAGTCCAACAGGGGATCCTTACAATGAGCAGTTCTTC.

The chain joins TRBV29-1 to TRBJ2-3; possibly TRBD2 for D (6 bases). From germline, CDR1 is SQVTM and CDR2 ANQGSEA. V lost 0 bases and J lost 1, with 11 bases in between. The CDR3 has 15 amino acids. In DNA form, the CDR3 reads TGCAGCGTTGAAGAAAGGGGAGGTCGCACAGATACGCAGTATTTT. Its translation: CSVEERGGRTDTQYF.

This clonotype was counted only a few times. As DNA, the CDR3 is TGTGCCAGCAGTTTGGGCCCGGCGGGGGAGCAGTACTTC. It specifies CASSLGPAGEQYF. The chain carries TRBV12-3 or TRBV12-4 and TRBJ2-7; D perhaps matches TRBD2 (6 bases). The length of the CDR3 is 13 residues. The V end lost 3 bases, the J end lost 7 bases, and 13 bases lay between the germline ends.

This clonotype is classed as hyperexpanded. This rearrangement joins TRBV27 to TRBJ1-5; D gene uncertain. This CDR3 has 13 residues. Trimming removed 1 base at V and 8 bases at J, with 9 bases between. Germline CDR1 MNHEY, CDR2 SMNVEV (reference sequence). The CDR3 is CASSLLSGKPQHF. Here the CDR3 DNA reads TGTGCCAGCAGTTTATTATCCGGGAAGCCCCAGCATTTT.

This clonotype is hyperexpanded. The rearrangement uses TRBV7-9 and TRBJ1-1, with TRBD1 matching 9 bases. The germline V gene encodes CDR1 SEHNR and CDR2 FQNEAQ (reference sequence). The CDR3 is 16 residues long. The J segment lost 4 bases and the V segment lost 5 bases, leaving 11 bases of the junction unmatched. The CDR3 DNA follows: TGTGCCAGCAGCCCGACGGACAGGGGCGCCAGCACTGAAGCTTTCTTT. As protein: CASSPTDRGASTEAFF.

This clonotype turned up a few times. The CDR3 loop is CASSSKWTYGYTF. The CDR3 DNA reads as TGTGCCAGCAGCTCTAAGTGGACCTATGGCTACACCTTC. The chain couples TRBV7-8 to TRBJ1-2; D not certain. CDR3 length: 13 residues. Trimming cost V 4 bases and J 4 bases, with 10 bases left between them. CDR1 is SGHVS and CDR2 is FQNEAQ in the germline V gene.

Within the sample, this clonotype is large. V gene TRBV7-2 combines with J gene TRBJ1-5; the D is unclear. The CDR3 extends over 15 amino acids. Germline values: CDR1 SGHTA, CDR2 FQGNSA. V was shortened by 1 base and J by 1 base, with 8 bases between the two germline ends. DNA for the CDR3: TGTGCCAGCAGCTTAGACATCGTGAGCAATCAGCCCCAGCATTTT. It encodes CASSLDIVSNQPQHF. The whole variable domain, filled in from reference TRBV7-2 and TRBJ1-5, reads GAGVSQSPSNKVTEKGKDVELRCDPISGHTALYWYRQSLGQGLEFLIYFQGNSAPDKSGLPSDRFSAERTGGSVSTLTIQRTQQEDSAVYLCASSLDIVSNQPQHFGDGTRLSIL.

This clonotype was seen a few times. The chain employs TRBV10-3 and TRBJ2-1; TRBD2 matches 9 bases. Germline V gene lookup returns CDR1 ENHRY and CDR2 SYGVKD. The V segment lost 10 bases and the J segment 6 bases; nucleotides outside the gene matches: 10. The CDR3 runs to 14 residues. For the CDR3, the DNA is TGTGCCACCCTAGGGCGGGAGGGGAGCAATGAGCAGTTCTTC. Protein: CATLGREGSNEQFF.

This clonotype counts as hyperexpanded. The chain joins TRBV9 to TRBJ2-5, with a weak D call TRBD1 (6 bases). Germline V gene lookup returns CDR1 SGDLS and CDR2 YYNGEE. The CDR3 contains 15 residues. The V and J ends lost 0 bases and 1 base respectively, with 10 bases between them. Here the CDR3 reads CASSVGGGPQETQYF. The CDR3 bases are TGTGCCAGCAGCGTAGGAGGGGGTCCCCAAGAGACCCAGTACTTC.